This T cell receptor beta chain stems from a study of Tregs in tolerant kidney transplant recipients. This clone has just one count. The data were produced by immunoSEQ multiplex PCR, yet TCRdb's version contains in-frame clones alone and is incomplete. The table has around 16,000 clones, just over 90% seen once. The specimen sequenced was CD8+ T cells from blood. This TCR came from a human donor in good health.

CDR3 protein: CASSFTQVMNTEAFF. The CDR3 DNA is TGTGCCAGCAGCTTTACCCAGGTGATGAACACTGAAGCTTTCTTT. The rearrangement links TRBV27 to TRBJ1-1; D unclear. This CDR3 contains 15 residues. Germline V gene lookup returns CDR1 MNHEY and CDR2 SMNVEV (reference sequence). Trimming shortened V by 6 bases and J by 0 bases, and 14 bases separated the two germline ends.